This section outlines one TCR beta chain sequence together with its context. Its specificity is not known. PCR amplification relied on 60 Vbeta primers (plus 13 Jbeta primers). The repertoire was sequenced with immunoSEQ multiplex PCR; TCRdb's copy has only in-frame clones and lacks some. The profile covers about 130,000 clones, with over 60% appearing a single time and around 4.8% taken by the ten largest. This sample was included in a study of cytomegalovirus exposure and HLA in healthy donors. The study's findings and limits: Most sequenced TCRs were rare (though some public TCRs occurred in many donors). An analysis was carried out at a later point. It showed that HLA-associated TCR beta chains were more clonally expanded than equally common non-associated chains. CMV serostatus was the only immune exposure information that was available. Later analysis placed DRB1 highest and HLA-C lowest in TCR association rates, which differed by HLA locus.

The germline V and J ends were trimmed by 1 base and 9 bases, with 10 bases remaining between them. Germline V gene sequence: CDR1 SNHLY, CDR2 FYNNEI. This CDR3 has 14 residues. The source of this sequence is a man aged 60 to 75 in good health and CMV-seropositive. What was sequenced was PBMCs. V and J are TRBV2 and TRBJ1-6; D unresolved. CDR3 bases: TGTGCCAGCAGTGAAGGACGCGGCCCTTCACCCCTCCACTTT. Translation: CASSEGRGPSPLHF.